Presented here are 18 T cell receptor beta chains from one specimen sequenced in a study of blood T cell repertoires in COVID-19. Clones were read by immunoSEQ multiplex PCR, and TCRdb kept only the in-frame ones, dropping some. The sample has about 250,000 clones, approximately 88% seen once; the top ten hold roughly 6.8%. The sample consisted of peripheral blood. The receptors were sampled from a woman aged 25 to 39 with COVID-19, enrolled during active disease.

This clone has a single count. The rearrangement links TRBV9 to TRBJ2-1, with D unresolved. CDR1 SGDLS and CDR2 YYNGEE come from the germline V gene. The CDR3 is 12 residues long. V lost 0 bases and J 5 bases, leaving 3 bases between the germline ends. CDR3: CASSVDNNEQFF. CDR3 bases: TGTGCCAGCAGCGTAGACAACAATGAGCAGTTCTTC.

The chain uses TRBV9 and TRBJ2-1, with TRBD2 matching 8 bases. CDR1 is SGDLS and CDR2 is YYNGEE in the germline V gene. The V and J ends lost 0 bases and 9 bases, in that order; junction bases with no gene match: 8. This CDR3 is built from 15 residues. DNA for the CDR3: TGTGCCAGCAGCGTAGGGGTTAGCGGGATCGCTGAGCAGTTCTTC. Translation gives CASSVGVSGIAEQFF.

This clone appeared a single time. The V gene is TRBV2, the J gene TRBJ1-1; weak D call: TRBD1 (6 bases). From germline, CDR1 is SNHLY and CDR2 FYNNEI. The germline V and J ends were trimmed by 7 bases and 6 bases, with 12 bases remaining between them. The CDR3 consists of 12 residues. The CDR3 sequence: CASTEGTPEAFF. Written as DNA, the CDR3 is TGTGCCAGCACCGAAGGGACACCTGAAGCTTTCTTT.

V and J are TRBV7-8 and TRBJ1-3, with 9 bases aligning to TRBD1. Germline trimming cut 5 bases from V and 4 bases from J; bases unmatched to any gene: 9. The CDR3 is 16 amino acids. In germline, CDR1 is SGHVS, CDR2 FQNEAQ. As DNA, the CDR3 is TGTGCCAGCAGCGCACAGGGGGCGCCCTCCGGAAACACCATATATTTT. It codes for CASSAQGAPSGNTIYF.

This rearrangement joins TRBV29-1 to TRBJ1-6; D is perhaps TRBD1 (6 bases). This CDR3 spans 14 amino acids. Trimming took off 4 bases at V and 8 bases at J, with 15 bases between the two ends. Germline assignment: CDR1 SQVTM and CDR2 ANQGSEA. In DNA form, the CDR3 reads TGCAGCGTTGCGTCAGGGGTTACGGATTCACCCCTCCACTTT. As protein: CSVASGVTDSPLHF.

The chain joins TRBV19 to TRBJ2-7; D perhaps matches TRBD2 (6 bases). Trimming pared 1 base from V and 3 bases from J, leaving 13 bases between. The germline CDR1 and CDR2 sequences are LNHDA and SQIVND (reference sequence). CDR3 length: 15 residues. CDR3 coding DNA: TGTGCCAGTAGTATAGGGGCCCCCGGGAGCTACGAGCAGTACTTC. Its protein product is CASSIGAPGSYEQYF.

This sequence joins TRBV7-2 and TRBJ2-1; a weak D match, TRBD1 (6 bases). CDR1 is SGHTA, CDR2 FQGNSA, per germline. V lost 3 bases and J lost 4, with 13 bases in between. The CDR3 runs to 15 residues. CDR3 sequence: CASSLGTQGYNEQFF. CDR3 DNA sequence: TGTGCCAGCAGCTTGGGAACGCAGGGGTACAATGAGCAGTTCTTC.

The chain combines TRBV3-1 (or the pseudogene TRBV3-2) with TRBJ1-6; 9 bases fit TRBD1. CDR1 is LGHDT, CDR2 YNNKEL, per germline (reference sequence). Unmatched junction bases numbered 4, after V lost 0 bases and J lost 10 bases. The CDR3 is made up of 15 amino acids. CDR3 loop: CASSQDPGQGSPLHF. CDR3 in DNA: TGTGCCAGCAGCCAAGATCCGGGACAGGGCTCACCCCTCCACTTT.

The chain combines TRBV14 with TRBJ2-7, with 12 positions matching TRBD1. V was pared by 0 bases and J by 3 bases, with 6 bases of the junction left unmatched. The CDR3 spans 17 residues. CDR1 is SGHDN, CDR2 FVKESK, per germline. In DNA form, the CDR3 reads TGTGCCAGCAGCCAAGAAGGGACAGGGGGCAAGGGCTACGAGCAGTACGTC. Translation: CASSQEGTGGKGYEQYV.

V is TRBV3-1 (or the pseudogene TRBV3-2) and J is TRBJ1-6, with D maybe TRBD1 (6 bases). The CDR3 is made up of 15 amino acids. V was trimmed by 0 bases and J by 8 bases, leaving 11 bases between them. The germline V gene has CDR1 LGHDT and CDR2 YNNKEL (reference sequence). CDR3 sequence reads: CASSQEATGHSPLHF. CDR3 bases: TGTGCCAGCAGCCAAGAGGCGACAGGACATTCACCCCTCCACTTT.

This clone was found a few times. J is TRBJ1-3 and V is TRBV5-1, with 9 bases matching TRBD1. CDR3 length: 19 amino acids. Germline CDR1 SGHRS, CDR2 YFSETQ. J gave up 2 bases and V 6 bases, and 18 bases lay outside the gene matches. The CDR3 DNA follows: TGCGCCAGCAAGAAACAACAGGGGGCTGTACTAAGAACTGGAAACACCATATATTTT. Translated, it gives CASKKQQGAVLRTGNTIYF.

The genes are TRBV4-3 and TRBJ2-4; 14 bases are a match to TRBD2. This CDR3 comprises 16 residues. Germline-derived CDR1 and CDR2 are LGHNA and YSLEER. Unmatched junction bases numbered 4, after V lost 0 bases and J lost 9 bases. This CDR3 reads CASSQEVTSGGAIQYF. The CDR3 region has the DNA TGCGCCAGCAGCCAAGAAGTGACTAGCGGGGGGGCCATTCAGTACTTC.

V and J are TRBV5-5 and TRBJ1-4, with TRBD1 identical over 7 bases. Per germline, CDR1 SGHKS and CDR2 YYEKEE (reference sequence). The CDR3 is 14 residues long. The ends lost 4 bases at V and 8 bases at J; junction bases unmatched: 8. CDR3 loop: CASSKGAWKEKLFF. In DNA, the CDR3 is TGTGCCAGCAGCAAGGGGGCTTGGAAAGAAAAACTGTTTTTT.

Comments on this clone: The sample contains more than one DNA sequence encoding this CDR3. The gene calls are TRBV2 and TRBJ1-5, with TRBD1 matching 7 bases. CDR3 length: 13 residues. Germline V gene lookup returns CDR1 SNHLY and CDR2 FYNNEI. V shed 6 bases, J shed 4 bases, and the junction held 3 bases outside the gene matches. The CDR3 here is CASSATGNQPQHF. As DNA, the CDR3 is TGTGCCAGCAGCGCGACAGGGAATCAGCCCCAGCATTTT.

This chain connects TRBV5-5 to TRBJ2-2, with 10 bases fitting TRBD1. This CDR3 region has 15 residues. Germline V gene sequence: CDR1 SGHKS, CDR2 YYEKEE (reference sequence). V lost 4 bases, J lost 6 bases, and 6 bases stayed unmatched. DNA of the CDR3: TGTGCCAGCAGCCGGACAGGGGGGTCTGCCGGGGAGCTGTTTTTT. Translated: CASSRTGGSAGELFF.

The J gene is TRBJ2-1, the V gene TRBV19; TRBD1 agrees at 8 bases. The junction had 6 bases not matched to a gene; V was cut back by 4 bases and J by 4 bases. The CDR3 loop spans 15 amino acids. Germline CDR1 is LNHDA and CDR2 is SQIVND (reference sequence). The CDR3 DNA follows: TGTGCCAGTAGTAACCAGGGGGCTCGGTACAATGAGCAGTTCTTC. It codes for CASSNQGARYNEQFF.

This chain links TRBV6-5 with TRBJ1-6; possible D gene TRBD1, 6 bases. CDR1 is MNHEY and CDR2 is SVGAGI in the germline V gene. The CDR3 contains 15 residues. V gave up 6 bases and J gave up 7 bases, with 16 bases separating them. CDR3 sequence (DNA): TGTGCCAGCAGATCCGACAGGCTACAGAATTCACCCCTCCACTTT. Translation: CASRSDRLQNSPLHF.

The CDR3 DNA reads as TGTGCCAGCAGTGAAAGGGGACTCGGGAACACCGGGGAGCTGTTTTTT. Residues: CASSERGLGNTGELFF. The chain has TRBV25-1 and TRBJ2-2; possible D gene TRBD2, 6 bases. CDR1 MGHDK and CDR2 SYGVNS come from the germline V gene. Trimming took 2 bases from V and 1 from J, leaving 11 bases between them. The CDR3 totals 16 residues.